The clone carrying this T cell receptor (beta chain) was seen ten or more times. This specimen comes from a study of T cells in Graves' hyperthyroidism and ophthalmopathy. This CDR3 spans 15 amino acids. Germline CDR1 and CDR2: SGHTA and FQGTGA. V lost 4 bases and J lost 7; bases outside the gene matches: 7. RNA transcripts yielded amplified TCR beta CDR3 regions. The HTBI set primed first-round TCR CDR3 RT-PCR. TCRdb itself ran the multiplex PCR reads through MiXCR, one entry per CDR3 protein. The sample carries hundreds of thousands of distinct CDR3 sequences, roughly 15% recorded once. This sequence was found in a woman aged 45-60 years with Graves' ophthalmopathy. The rearrangement links TRBV7-3 to TRBJ2-2, with TRBD2 matching 9 bases. Source material: blood. The CDR3 DNA reads as TGTGCCAGCAGCTCAGTAGCGGGAGTGAACGGGGAGCTGTTTTTT. Residues: CASSSVAGVNGELFF.